This T cell receptor (beta chain) was sequenced for a study of CD8 T cells in ankylosing spondylitis. Remarks on this clonotype: The antigen is undetermined.

Quantitative 5'-RACE with molecular barcodes was used to make the TCR beta libraries. TCRdb reanalysed the 5' RACE reads using MiXCR and keeps one entry per CDR3 protein. The table shows some 800,000 distinct CDR3 sequences, with 12% occurring only once. Study-level results: Earlier studies detected some motif variants in reactive arthritis synovial fluid and blood. Reportedly, matched ankylosing spondylitis synovial fluid was significantly enriched for disease-linked clones. Clones that were linked to disease were CD8+ and were relatively rare in peripheral blood. The study identified a TCR beta motif of under ten highly homologous variants that appeared characteristic of ankylosing spondylitis blood.

Germline V lookup: CDR1 SGHTA, CDR2 FQGNSA. The ends were cut back, 5 bases at V and 5 bases at J, with 19 bases in the middle. The CDR3 covers 15 residues. The sample consisted of blood, either unsorted or a sorted T cell fraction (not recorded which). This sequence was found in a male donor with ankylosing spondylitis. The rearrangement links TRBV7-2 to TRBJ2-7, with D maybe TRBD2 (6 bases). CDR3 protein: CASSLVGGFRNEQYF. DNA of the CDR3: TGTGCCAGCAGCCTAGTTGGGGGGTTTAGGAACGAGCAGTACTTC.